The present T cell receptor beta chain was sequenced within a study of shared clonotypes between healthy human individuals. Broader study findings: Donor scarcity curtailed the genetic and exposure-history diversity represented herein.

To note about this clone: Its matching antigen is unknown.

In germline, CDR1 is MNHEY, CDR2 SMNVEV (reference sequence). Deletions cut 2 bases from V and 3 bases from J, with 17 bases between. This CDR3 is 16 amino acids long. The method was immunoSEQ multiplex PCR; TCRdb's version includes in-frame clones alone and lacks a portion of them. The profile shows roughly 1,000,000 clones, approximately 78% of them singletons. The sample consisted of memory CD4+ T cells from PBMCs. Specified subset: CD45RA-negative fraction. The sequence was obtained from a young man in good health. Some clones in this sample may be carry-over from other donors' samples. J is TRBJ2-7 and V is TRBV27, with a possible D match to TRBD2 (5 bases). CDR3 coding DNA: TGTGCCAGCAGTTTAAACGGCGGGTTATGGGTCTACGAGCAGTACTTC. As protein: CASSLNGGLWVYEQYF.